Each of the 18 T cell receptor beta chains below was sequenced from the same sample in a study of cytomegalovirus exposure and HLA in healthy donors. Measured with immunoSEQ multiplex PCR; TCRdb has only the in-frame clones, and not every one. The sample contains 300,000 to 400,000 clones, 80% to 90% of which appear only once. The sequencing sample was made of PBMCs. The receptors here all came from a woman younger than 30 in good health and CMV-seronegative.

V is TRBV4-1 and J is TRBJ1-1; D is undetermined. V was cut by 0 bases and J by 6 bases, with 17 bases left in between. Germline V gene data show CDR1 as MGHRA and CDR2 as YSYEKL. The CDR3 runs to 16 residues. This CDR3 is CASSQESRFGMSEAFF. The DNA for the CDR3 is TGCGCCAGCAGCCAAGAATCACGTTTCGGGATGTCTGAAGCTTTCTTT.

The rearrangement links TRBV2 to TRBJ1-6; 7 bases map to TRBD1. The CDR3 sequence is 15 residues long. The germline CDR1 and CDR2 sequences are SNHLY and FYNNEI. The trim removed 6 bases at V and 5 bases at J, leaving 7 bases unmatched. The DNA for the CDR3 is TGTGCCAGCAGGGGAACCGGGACAGATAATTCACCCCTCCACTTT. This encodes CASRGTGTDNSPLHF.

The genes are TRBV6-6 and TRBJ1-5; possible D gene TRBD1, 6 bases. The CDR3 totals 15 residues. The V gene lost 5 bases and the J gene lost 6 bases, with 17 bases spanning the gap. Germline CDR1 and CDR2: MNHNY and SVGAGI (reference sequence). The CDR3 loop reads CASSGLTGSGQPQHF. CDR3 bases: TGTGCCAGCAGTGGACTGACAGGCTCCGGTCAGCCCCAGCATTTT.

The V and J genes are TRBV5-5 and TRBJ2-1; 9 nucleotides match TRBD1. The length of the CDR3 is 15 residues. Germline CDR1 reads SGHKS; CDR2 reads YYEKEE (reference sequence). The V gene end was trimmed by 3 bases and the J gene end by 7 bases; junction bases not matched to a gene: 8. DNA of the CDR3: TGTGCCAGCAGCTCCTCCGGGACAGGGCTAAATGAGCAGTTCTTC. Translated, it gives CASSSSGTGLNEQFF.

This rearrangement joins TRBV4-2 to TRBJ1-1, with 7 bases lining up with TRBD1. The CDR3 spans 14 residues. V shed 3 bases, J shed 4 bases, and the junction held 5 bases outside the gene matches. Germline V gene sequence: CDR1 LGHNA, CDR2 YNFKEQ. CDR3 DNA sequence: TGTGCCAGCAGCCATCAGGGGGTAGGCACTGAAGCTTTCTTT. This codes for CASSHQGVGTEAFF.

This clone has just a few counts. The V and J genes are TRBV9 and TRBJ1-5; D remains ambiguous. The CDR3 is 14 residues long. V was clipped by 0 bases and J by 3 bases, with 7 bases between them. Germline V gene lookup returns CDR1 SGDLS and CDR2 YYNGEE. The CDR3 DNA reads TGTGCCAGCAGCGTAGGAGCGACCAATCAGCCCCAGCATTTT. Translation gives CASSVGATNQPQHF.

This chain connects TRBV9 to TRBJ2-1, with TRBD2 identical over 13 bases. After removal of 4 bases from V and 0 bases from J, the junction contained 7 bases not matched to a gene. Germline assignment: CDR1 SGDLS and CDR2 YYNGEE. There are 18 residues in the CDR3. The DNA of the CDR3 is TGTGCCAGCAGCAAAGGACTAGCGGGGGACAGCTCCTACAATGAGCAGTTCTTC. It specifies CASSKGLAGDSSYNEQFF.

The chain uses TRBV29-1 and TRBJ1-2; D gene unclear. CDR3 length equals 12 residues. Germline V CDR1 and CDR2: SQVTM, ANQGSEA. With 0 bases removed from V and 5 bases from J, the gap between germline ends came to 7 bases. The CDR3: CSVEDSGYGYTF. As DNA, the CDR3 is TGCAGCGTTGAAGATTCGGGTTATGGCTACACCTTC. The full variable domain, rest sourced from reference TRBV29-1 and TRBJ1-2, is SAVISQKPSRDICQRGTSLTIQCQVDSQVTMMFWYRQQPGQSLTLIATANQGSEATYESGFVIDKFPISRPNLTFSTLTVSNMSPEDSSIYLCSVEDSGYGYTFGSGTRLTVV.

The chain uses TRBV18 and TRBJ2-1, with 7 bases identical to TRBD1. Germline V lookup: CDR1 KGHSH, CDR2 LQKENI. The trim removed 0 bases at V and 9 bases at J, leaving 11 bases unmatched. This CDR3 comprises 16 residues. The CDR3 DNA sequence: TGTGCCAGCTCACCACCCCCCGGGACAGTCTTGCGTGAGCAGTTCTTC. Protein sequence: CASSPPPGTVLREQFF.

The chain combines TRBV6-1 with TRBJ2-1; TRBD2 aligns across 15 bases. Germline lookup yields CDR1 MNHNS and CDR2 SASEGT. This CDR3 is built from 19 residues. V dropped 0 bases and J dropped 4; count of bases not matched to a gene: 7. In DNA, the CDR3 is TGTGCCAGCAGTGAAGCGCTCGGACTAGCGGGAGGGGGGTACAATGAGCAGTTCTTC. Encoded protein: CASSEALGLAGGGYNEQFF.

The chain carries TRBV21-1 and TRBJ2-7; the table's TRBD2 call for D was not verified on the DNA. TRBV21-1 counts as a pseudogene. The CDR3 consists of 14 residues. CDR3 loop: CASVGWTGEHEQYF. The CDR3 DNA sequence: TGTGCCAGCGTAGGCTGGACGGGAGAACATGAGCAGTACTTC.

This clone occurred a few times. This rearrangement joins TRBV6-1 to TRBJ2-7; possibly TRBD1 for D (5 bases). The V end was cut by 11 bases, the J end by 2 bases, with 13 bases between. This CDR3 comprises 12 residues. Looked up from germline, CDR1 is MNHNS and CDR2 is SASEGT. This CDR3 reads CASPQGAYEQYF. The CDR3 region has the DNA TGTGCCTCCCCGCAGGGCGCCTACGAGCAGTACTTC.

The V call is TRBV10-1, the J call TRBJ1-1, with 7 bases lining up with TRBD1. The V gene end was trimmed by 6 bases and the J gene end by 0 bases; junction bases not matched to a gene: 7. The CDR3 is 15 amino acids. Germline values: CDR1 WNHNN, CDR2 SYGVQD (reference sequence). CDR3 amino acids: CASRGPGQMNTEAFF. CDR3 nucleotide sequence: TGCGCCAGCAGGGGCCCGGGACAGATGAACACTGAAGCTTTCTTT.

The CDR3 region has the DNA TGTGCCAGCAGCGTAGGAGCGGGCGTGGTAGAGACCCAGTACTTC. It translates to CASSVGAGVVETQYF. The rearrangement uses TRBV9 and TRBJ2-5; a possible D gene is TRBD2 (6 bases). V was trimmed by 0 bases and J by 4 bases, leaving 13 bases between them. This CDR3 has 15 residues. The germline CDR1 and CDR2 sequences are SGDLS and YYNGEE.

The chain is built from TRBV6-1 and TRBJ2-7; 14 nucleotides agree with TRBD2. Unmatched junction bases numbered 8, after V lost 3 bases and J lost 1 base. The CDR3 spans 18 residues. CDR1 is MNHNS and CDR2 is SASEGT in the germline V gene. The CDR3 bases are TGTGCCAGCAGTGACCAGGGTTGGACTAGCGGGGGGTCCTACGAGCAGTACTTC. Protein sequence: CASSDQGWTSGGSYEQYF.

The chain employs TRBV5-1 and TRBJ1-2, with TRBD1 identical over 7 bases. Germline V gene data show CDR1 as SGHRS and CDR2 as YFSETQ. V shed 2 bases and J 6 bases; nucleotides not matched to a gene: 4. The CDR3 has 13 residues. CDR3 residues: CASSFQGVDGYTF. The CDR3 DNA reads TGCGCCAGCAGCTTCCAGGGGGTCGATGGCTACACCTTC.

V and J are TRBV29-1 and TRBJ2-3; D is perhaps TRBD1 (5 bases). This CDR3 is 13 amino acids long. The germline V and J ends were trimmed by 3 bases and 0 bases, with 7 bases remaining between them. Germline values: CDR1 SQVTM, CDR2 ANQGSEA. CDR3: CSVDRASTDTQYF. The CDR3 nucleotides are TGCAGCGTTGACAGGGCGAGCACAGATACGCAGTATTTT.

CDR3 sequence reads: CASSFDRYSNQPQHF. CDR3 nucleotides: TGTGCCAGCAGTTTCGACAGATATAGCAATCAGCCCCAGCATTTT. The rearrangement joins TRBV27 to TRBJ1-5, with D maybe TRBD1 (5 bases). Germline V CDR1 and CDR2: MNHEY, SMNVEV (reference sequence). Trimming removed 3 bases from V and 0 bases from J, with 9 bases in between. The CDR3 has 15 amino acids.